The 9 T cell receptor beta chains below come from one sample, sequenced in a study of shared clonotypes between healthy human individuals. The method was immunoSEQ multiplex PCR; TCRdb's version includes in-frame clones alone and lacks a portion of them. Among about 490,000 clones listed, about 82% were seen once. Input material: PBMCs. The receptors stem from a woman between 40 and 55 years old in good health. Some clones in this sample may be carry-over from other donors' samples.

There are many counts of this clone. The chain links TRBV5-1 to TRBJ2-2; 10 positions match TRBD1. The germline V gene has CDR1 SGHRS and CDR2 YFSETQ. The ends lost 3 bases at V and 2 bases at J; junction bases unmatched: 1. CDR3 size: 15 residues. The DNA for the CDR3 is TGCGCCAGCAGCTGGGACAGGGGAAACACCGGGGAGCTGTTTTTT. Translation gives CASSWDRGNTGELFF.

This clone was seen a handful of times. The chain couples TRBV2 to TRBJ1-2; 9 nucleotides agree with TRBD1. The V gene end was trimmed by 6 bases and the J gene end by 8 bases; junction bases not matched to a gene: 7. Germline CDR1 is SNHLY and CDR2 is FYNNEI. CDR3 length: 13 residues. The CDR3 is CASRPGTGRGYTF. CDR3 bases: TGTGCCAGCAGACCCGGGACAGGGAGGGGCTACACCTTC.

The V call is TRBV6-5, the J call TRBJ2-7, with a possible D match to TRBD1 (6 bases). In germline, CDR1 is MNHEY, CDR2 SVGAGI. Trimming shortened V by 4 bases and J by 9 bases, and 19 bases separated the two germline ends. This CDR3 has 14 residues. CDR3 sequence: CASSSRGAEGVQYF. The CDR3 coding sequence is TGTGCCAGCAGTTCCCGGGGAGCCGAGGGGGTGCAGTACTTC.

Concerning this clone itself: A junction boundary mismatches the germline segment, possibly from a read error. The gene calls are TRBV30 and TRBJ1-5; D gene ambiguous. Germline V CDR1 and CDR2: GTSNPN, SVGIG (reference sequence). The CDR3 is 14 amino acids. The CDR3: CAWSQGSSNQLQHF. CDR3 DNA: TGTGCCTGGAGTCAAGGGAGTAGCAATCAGCTCCAGCATTTT.

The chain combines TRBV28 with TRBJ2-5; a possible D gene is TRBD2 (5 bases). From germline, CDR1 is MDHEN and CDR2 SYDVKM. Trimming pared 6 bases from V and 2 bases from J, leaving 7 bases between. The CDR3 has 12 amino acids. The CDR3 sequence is CASRQRQETQYF. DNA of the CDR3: TGTGCCAGCAGGCAGCGGCAAGAGACCCAGTACTTC.

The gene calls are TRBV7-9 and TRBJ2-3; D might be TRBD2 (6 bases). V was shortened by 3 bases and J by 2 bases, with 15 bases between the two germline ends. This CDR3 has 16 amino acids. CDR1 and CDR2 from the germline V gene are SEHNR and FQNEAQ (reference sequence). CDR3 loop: CASSLGEGGVTDTQYF. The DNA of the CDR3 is TGTGCCAGCAGCTTGGGAGAGGGCGGGGTCACAGATACGCAGTATTTT. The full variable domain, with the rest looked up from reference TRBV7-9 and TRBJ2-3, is DTGVSQNPRHKITKRGQNVTFRCDPISEHNRLYWYRQTLGQGPEFLTYFQNEAQLEKSRLLSDRFSAERPKGSFSTLEIQRTEQGDSAMYLCASSLGEGGVTDTQYFGPGTRLTVL.

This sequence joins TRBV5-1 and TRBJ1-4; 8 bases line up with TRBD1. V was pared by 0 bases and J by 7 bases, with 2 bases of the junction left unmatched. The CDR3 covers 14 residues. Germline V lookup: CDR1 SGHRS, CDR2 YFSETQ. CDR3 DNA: TGCGCCAGCAGCTTGGGGACAGGGCGTGAAAAACTGTTTTTT. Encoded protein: CASSLGTGREKLFF. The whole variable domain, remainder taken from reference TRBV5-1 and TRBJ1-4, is KAGVTQTPRYLIKTRGQQVTLSCSPISGHRSVSWYQQTPGQGLQFLFEYFSETQRNKGNFPGRFSGRQFSNSRSEMNVSTLELGDSALYLCASSLGTGREKLFFGSGTQLSVL.

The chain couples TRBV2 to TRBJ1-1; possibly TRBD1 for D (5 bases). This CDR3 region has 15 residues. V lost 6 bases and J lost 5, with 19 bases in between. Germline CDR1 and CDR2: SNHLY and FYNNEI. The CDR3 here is CASSREGRERTEAFF. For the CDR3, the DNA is TGTGCCAGCAGCCGAGAGGGCAGGGAGAGGACTGAAGCTTTCTTT. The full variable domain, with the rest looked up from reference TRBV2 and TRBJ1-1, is EPEVTQTPSHQVTQMGQEVILRCVPISNHLYFYWYRQILGQKVEFLVSFYNNEISEKSEIFDDQFSVERPDGSNFTLKIRSTKLEDSAMYFCASSREGRERTEAFFGQGTRLTVV.

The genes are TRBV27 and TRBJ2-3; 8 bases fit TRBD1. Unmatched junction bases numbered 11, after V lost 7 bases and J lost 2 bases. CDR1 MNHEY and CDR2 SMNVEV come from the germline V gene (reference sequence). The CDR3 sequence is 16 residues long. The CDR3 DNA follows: TGTGCCAGCACCCCTGGGGCAGGGGGCCACACAGATACGCAGTATTTT. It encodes CASTPGAGGHTDTQYF.